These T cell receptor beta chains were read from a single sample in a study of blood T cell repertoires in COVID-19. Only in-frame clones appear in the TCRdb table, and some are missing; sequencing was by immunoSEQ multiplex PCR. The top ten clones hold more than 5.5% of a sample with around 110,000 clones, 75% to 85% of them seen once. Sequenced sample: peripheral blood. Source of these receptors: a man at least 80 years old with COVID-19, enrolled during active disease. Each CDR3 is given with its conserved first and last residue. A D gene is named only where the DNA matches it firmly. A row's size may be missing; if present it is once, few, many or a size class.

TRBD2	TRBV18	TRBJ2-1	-	TGTGCCAGCTCACTGTTAGCGGGGGACTACAATGAGCAGTTCTTC	CASSLLAGDYNEQFF
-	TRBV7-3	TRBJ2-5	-	TGTGCCAGCAGCTTCGGGGTTGGGGAGACCCAGTACTTC	CASSFGVGETQYF
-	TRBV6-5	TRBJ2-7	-	TGTGCCAGCGATTACAGGATAGGCTCCTACGAGCAGTACTTC	CASDYRIGSYEQYF
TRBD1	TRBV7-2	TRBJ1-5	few	TGTGCCAGCAGCTCACAGGGGGCGGGTCAGCCCCAGCATTTT	CASSSQGAGQPQHF
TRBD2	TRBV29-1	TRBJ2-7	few	TGCAGCGTTGCCGCAAGAGCGGGGGCTTTCGAGCAGTACTTC	CSVAARAGAFEQYF
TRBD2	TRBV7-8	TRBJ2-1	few	TGTGCCAGCAGCCCGAAGAGAGCGGGAGTTTCCCCTGGGGCCTACAATGAGCAGTTCTTC	CASSPKRAGVSPGAYNEQFF
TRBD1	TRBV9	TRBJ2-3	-	TGTGCCAGCAGCGTAGGGGGACAGTTCACAGATACGCAGTATTTT	CASSVGGQFTDTQYF
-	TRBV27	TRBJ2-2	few	TGTGCCAGCAGTTTATTAAGGACCCTCGGAGGGCCCGGGGAGCTGTTTTTT	CASSLLRTLGGPGELFF
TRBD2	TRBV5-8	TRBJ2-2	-	TGTGCCAGCAGCCCCGGACTAGCGGGAAACACCGGGGAGCTGTTTTTT	CASSPGLAGNTGELFF
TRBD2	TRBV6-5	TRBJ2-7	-	TGTGCCAGCAGTTACACCCCCCCAGGGAGGGGAACGGAGCAGTACTTC	CASSYTPPGRGTEQYF
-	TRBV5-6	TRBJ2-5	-	TGTGCCAGCAGCGAGAGGCGAGGGTCGGCGGAGACCCAGTACTTC	CASSERRGSAETQYF
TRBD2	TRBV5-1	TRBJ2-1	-	TGCGCCAGCAGGGTTAGCGGGAGCTCCTACAATGAGCAGTTCTTC	CASRVSGSSYNEQFF
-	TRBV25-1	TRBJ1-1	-	TGTGCCAGCACGGACAGAGTTCGAGCGGCTGATTCGATCACTGAAGCTTTCTTT	CASTDRVRAADSITEAFF
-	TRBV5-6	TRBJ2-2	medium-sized	TGTGCCAGCAGCCTCGACAGACTCAACACCGGGGAGCTGTTTTTT	CASSLDRLNTGELFF
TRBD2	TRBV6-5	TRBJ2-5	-	TGTGCCAGCAGTCAGGGGCTAGCGGGGCAAGAGACCCAGTACTTC	CASSQGLAGQETQYF
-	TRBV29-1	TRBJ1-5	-	TGCAGCGTTGAAGAAGCCCGTAATCAGCCCCAGCATTTT	CSVEEARNQPQHF
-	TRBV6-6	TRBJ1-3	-	TGTGCCAGCAGTTCCCAGGGGAGCGTTGGAAACACCATATATTTT	CASSSQGSVGNTIYF
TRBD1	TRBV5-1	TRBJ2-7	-	TGCGCCACCACCCCCCCCACGACAGGGGGGGTGGACGAGCAGTACTTC	CATTPPTTGGVDEQYF
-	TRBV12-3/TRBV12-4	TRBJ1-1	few	TGTGCCAGCAGAGGGGCTGATGAAGCTTTCTTT	CASRGADEAFF
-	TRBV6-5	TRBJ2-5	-	TGTGCCAGCAGCCAGACGGCAGGGGAGACCCAGTACTTC	CASSQTAGETQYF
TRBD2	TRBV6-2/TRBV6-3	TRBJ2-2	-	TGTGCCAGCAGTCGTTGGCCCGAAGCGGGAGCGAACACCGGGGAGCTGTTTTTT	CASSRWPEAGANTGELFF
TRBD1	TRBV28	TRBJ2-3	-	TGTGCCAGCAGTATTGGACAGGGGGCGGATACGCAGTATTTT	CASSIGQGADTQYF
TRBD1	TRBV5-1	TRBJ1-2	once	TGCGCCAGCAGCGCTACAGGGGTCCTCAACTATGGCTACACCTTC	CASSATGVLNYGYTF
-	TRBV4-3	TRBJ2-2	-	TGCGCCAGCAGCCAAGATCCGGGGGGCGATTTTTCGTCGGGGGAGCTGTTTTTT	CASSQDPGGDFSSGELFF
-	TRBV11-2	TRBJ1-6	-	TGTGCCAGCAGCTCTCGGACAGCCAATTCACCCCTCCACTTT	CASSSRTANSPLHF
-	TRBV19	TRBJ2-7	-	TGTGCCAGTAGTATAGAAGGGGGTTCCTACGAGCAGTACTTC	CASSIEGGSYEQYF
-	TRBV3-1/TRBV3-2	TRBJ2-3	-	TGTGCCAGCAGCCAACCTGGGACACAATCAGATACGCAGTATTTT	CASSQPGTQSDTQYF
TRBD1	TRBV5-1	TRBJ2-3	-	TGCGCCAGCAGCTTGGAACAGGGGGGCACAGATACGCAGTATTTT	CASSLEQGGTDTQYF
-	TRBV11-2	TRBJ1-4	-	TGTGCCAGCAGCCCGTCGGGGGAGGAAAAACTGTTTTTT	CASSPSGEEKLFF
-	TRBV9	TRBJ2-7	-	TGTGCCAGCAGCGTAACACCCACTAGCTCCTACGAGCAGTACTTC	CASSVTPTSSYEQYF
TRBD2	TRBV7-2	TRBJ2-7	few	TGTGCCAGCAGCTTAAGGCCTGGGGTAGCGGGAGCGACCTACGAGCAGTACTTC	CASSLRPGVAGATYEQYF
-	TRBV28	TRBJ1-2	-	TGTGCCAGTTTCTCGATCCAGGGGTTTGGCTACACCTTC	CASFSIQGFGYTF
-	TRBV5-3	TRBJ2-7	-	TGTGCCAGAAGCGACAACAGGGCTTACGAGCAGTACTTC	CARSDNRAYEQYF
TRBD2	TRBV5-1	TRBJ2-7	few	TGCGCCAGCACCGGGGGTCTGGGACTAGCGGGAGTTGGGAACGAGCAGTACTTC	CASTGGLGLAGVGNEQYF
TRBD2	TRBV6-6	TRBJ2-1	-	TGTGCCAGCAGTTACTCAACGACCCAGCGGGAGAATGAGCAGTTCTTC	CASSYSTTQRENEQFF
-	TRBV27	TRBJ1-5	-	TGTGCCAGCAGTCCCACCGGACATATCAATCAGCCCCAGCATTTT	CASSPTGHINQPQHF
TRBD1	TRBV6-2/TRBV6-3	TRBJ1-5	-	TGTGCCAGCAGTTATACAGGGGTGGGCCAGCCCCAGCATTTT	CASSYTGVGQPQHF
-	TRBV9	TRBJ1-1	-	TGTGCCAGCACCCAAAACCAGGGGAGCGACACTGAAGCTTTCTTT	CASTQNQGSDTEAFF
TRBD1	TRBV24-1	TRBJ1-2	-	TGTGCCACCAGTGACAACCGGGACAGGGGGATTAACTATGGCTACACCTTC	CATSDNRDRGINYGYTF
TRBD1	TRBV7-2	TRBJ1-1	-	TGTGCCAGCAGCTGGGACAGGGGCACTGAAGCTTTCTTT	CASSWDRGTEAFF
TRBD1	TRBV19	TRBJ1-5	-	TGTGCCAGTAGTCCCGGGACAGGGGCTCAGCCCCAGCATTTT	CASSPGTGAQPQHF
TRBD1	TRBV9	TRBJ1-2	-	TGTGCCAGCAGCGTAGTAACAGGGGGTGACTATGGCTACACCTTC	CASSVVTGGDYGYTF
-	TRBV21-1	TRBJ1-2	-	TGTGCCAGCAGAGGACAGGGGGCGGATGGCTACACCTTC	CASRGQGADGYTF
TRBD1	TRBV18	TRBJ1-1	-	TGTGCCAGCTCACCACCGAGTTGGATGACAGGGAGAACTGAAGCTTTCTTT	CASSPPSWMTGRTEAFF
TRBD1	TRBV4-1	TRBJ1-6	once	TGCGCCAGCAGCCAAGAGGCACAGGGGTCGGCATCACCCCTCCACTTT	CASSQEAQGSASPLHF
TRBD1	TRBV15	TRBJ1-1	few	TGTGCCACCAGCAGACCAGACAGGGGAGAGGCTTTCTTT	CATSRPDRGEAFF
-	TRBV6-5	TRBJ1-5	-	TGTGCCAGCTGGCTCGGACAGAATAATCAGCCCCAGCATTTT	CASWLGQNNQPQHF
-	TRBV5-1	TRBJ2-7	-	TGCGCCAGCAGCTTAAGCGGGCCTTCCTACGAGCAGTACTTC	CASSLSGPSYEQYF
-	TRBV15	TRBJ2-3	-	TGTGCCACCAGCAGAGATCGGGTCACAGATACGCAGTATTTT	CATSRDRVTDTQYF
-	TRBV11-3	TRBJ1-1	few	TGTGCCAGCAGCCGAGAACAGGGAAAGCCTGAAGCTTTCTTT	CASSREQGKPEAFF
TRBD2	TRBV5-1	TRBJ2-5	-	TGCGCCAGCAGCACGTCCGGGACTAGCGCTGAGACCCAGTACTTC	CASSTSGTSAETQYF
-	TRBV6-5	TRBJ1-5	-	TGTGCCAGCAGTTACGACAGGAGTCCTCAGCATTTT	CASSYDRSPQHF
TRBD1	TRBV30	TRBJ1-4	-	TGTGCCTGGTCGAGGGGGCCTGGTGAAAAACTGTTTTTT	CAWSRGPGEKLFF
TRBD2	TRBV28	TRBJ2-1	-	TGTGCCAGCAGTTCCCTTGTAGCGGGAGGGATAAATGAGCAGTTCTTC	CASSSLVAGGINEQFF